This entry concerns a single T cell receptor (beta chain). What it binds is unknown. No infections or other immune events were documented during collection. The CDR3 totals 14 residues. V lost 4 bases, J lost 5 bases, and 6 bases stayed unmatched. CDR1 is SGHTA, CDR2 FQGNSA, per germline. The data were obtained in a study of identifying expanded T cells in peripheral blood. Notes on the study in general: Clone count variance between approximately 2-week samples rose with total template count.

Data came from immunoSEQ multiplex PCR; TCRdb stores just in-frame clones and leaves some out. Of around 120,000 clones listed, approximately 84% are singletons. This clonotype originated in a person aged 18 to 75 in good health. Sequencing used blood. The chain joins TRBV7-2 to TRBJ1-1; 8 bases agree with TRBD1. The CDR3 coding sequence is TGTGCCAGCAGCTATCAGGGGGCAAGAACTGAAGCTTTCTTT. It translates to CASSYQGARTEAFF.